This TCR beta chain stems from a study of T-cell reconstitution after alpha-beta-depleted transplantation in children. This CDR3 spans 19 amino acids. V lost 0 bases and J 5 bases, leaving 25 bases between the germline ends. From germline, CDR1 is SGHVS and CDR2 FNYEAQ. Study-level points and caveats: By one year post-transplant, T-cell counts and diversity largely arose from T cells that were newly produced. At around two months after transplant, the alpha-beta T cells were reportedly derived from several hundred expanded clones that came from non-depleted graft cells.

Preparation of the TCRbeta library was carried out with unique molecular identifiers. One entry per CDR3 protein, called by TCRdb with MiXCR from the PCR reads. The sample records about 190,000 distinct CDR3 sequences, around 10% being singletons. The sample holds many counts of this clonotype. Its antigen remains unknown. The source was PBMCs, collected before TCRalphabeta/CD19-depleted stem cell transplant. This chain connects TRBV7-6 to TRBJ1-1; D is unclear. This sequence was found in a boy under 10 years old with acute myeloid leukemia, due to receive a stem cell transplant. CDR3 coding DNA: TGTGCCAGCAGCTTAGCCCTTACCGGGCCCCCCGGGCGACGAACTGAAGCTTTCTTT. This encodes CASSLALTGPPGRRTEAFF.